The 8 T cell receptor beta chains in this list originate from one sample, sequenced in a study of post-analysis software for immune sequencing data. Sequencing libraries made from TCR beta cDNA carried unique molecular identifiers. TCRdb passed the PCR reads through MiXCR, listing each CDR3 protein once. The data show hundreds of thousands of distinct CDR3 sequences, 55% to 70% seen once. What these receptors recognize is not known. Study-level points and caveats: Higher frequency in patients than in controls was seen for about five TRBV segments, with TRBV5-6, TRBV5-1 and TRBV20-1 among them.

Material for sequencing was blood. The receptors come from a girl aged 2-10 years with multiple sclerosis.

The rearrangement joins TRBV29-1 to TRBJ2-5; no reliable D call. This CDR3 spans 12 amino acids. Germline CDR1 and CDR2: SQVTM and ANQGSEA. V was pared by 5 bases and J by 5 bases, with 12 bases between. Here the CDR3 DNA reads TGCAGCGTTTCACTCCCAGAGGAGACCCAGTACTTC. It codes for CSVSLPEETQYF.

The chain links TRBV12-3 or TRBV12-4 to TRBJ2-5, with TRBD1 identical over 7 bases. This CDR3 region has 14 residues. V trimming: 5 bases; J trimming: 4 bases; junction bases outside the gene matches: 7. DNA for the CDR3: TGTGCCAGCAGTGTTAGGGGGCAGGGAGAGACCCAGTACTTC. Its protein product is CASSVRGQGETQYF.

There are a few counts of this clonotype. The chain is built from TRBV4-1 and TRBJ2-1; no firm D call. Trimming shortened V by 0 bases and J by 8 bases, and 5 bases separated the two germline ends. The CDR3 sequence is 12 residues long. The V gene's germline CDR1 is MGHRA and CDR2 YSYEKL. In DNA form, the CDR3 reads TGCGCCAGCAGCCAAGAGGGCTATGAGCAGTTCTTC. This codes for CASSQEGYEQFF.

The rearrangement joins TRBV12-3 or TRBV12-4 to TRBJ1-1; the D gene is possibly TRBD1 (5 bases). Trimming took 6 bases from V and 1 from J, leaving 21 bases between them. The CDR3 is 17 amino acids. As DNA, the CDR3 is TGTGCCAGCAGACAAGATGGGGGGTCCCGGAGGAACACTGAAGCTTTCTTT. As protein: CASRQDGGSRRNTEAFF.

The V and J genes are TRBV15 and TRBJ2-1; possibly TRBD1 for D (6 bases). The germline gives CDR1 LNHNV, CDR2 YYDKDF (reference sequence). The CDR3 is made up of 16 amino acids. V lost 5 bases to trimming and J lost 6 bases, with 20 bases between them. CDR3 residues: CATSVRAGVVSNEQFF. The CDR3 nucleotides read TGTGCCACCAGCGTTCGAGCAGGGGTAGTCTCCAATGAGCAGTTCTTC.

The chain couples TRBV20-1 to TRBJ2-3, with 9 bases that match TRBD2. The junction had 9 bases not matched to a gene; V was cut back by 5 bases and J by 6 bases. Germline CDR1 DFQATT, CDR2 SNEGSKA (reference sequence). CDR3 length: 14 residues. The CDR3 region is CSASSGEKGDTQYF. CDR3 DNA: TGCAGTGCTTCTAGCGGGGAAAAGGGTGATACGCAGTATTTT.

CDR3 region: CASSSSLDTEAFF. CDR3 in DNA: TGTGCCAGCAGCTCGTCCCTGGACACTGAAGCTTTCTTT. The chain combines TRBV7-3 with TRBJ1-1; D remains ambiguous. This CDR3 contains 13 residues. V gave up 4 bases and J gave up 3 bases, with 9 bases separating them. In germline, CDR1 is SGHTA, CDR2 FQGTGA.

J is TRBJ2-7 and V is TRBV6-6; D possibly matches TRBD1 or TRBD2 (5 bases each). CDR3 length: 14 residues. Germline V gene lookup returns CDR1 MNHNY and CDR2 SVGAGI (reference sequence). The V and J ends lost 5 bases and 0 bases respectively, with 11 bases between them. The CDR3 reads CASSPMGVSYEQYF. The CDR3 DNA sequence: TGTGCCAGCAGTCCCATGGGGGTCTCCTACGAGCAGTACTTC.